The 5 T cell receptor beta chains in this list originate from one sample, sequenced in a study of T cells in localized non-small cell lung cancer. Clones were sequenced by immunoSEQ multiplex PCR, and TCRdb holds only the in-frame ones, with some missing. The sample comprises around 40,000 clones, 86% of which are singletons, and roughly 7% rests with the top ten. The sample was peripheral blood, taken before any cancer treatment. The receptors originated from a woman aged 18-49 years with stage III lung adenocarcinoma.

The chain joins TRBV15 to TRBJ2-5, with D possibly TRBD1 on 5 matching bases. CDR3 length equals 19 residues. V lost 0 bases and J lost 1, with 21 bases in between. Germline V gene lookup returns CDR1 LNHNV and CDR2 YYDKDF (reference sequence). The CDR3 DNA sequence: TGTGCCACCAGCAGAGATCCTCGTGGATGGGGCAGATTCCAAGAGACCCAGTACTTC. Amino acid sequence: CATSRDPRGWGRFQETQYF. Full variable domain (missing parts from reference TRBV15 and TRBJ2-5): DAMVIQNPRYQVTQFGKPVTLSCSQTLNHNVMYWYQQKSSQAPKLLFHYYDKDFNNEADTPDNFQSRRPNTSFCFLDIRSPGLGDTAMYLCATSRDPRGWGRFQETQYFGPGTRLLVL.

J is TRBJ1-2 and V is TRBV2, with D possibly TRBD1 on 5 matching bases. The CDR3 totals 15 residues. The V gene's germline CDR1 is SNHLY and CDR2 FYNNEI. V lost 6 bases and J 7 bases, leaving 21 bases between the germline ends. CDR3 residues: CASRPTTGPLPGYTF. CDR3 in DNA: TGTGCCAGCAGACCTACGACGGGACCCCTTCCTGGCTACACCTTC. Filled out from reference TRBV2 and TRBJ1-2, the complete variable domain reads EPEVTQTPSHQVTQMGQEVILRCVPISNHLYFYWYRQILGQKVEFLVSFYNNEISEKSEIFDDQFSVERPDGSNFTLKIRSTKLEDSAMYFCASRPTTGPLPGYTFGSGTRLTVV.

V gene TRBV2 combines with J gene TRBJ2-7; maybe TRBD2 (6 bases). CDR1 and CDR2 from the germline V gene are SNHLY and FYNNEI. V lost 4 bases to trimming and J lost 4 bases, with 8 bases between them. This CDR3 is built from 12 residues. As DNA, the CDR3 is TGTGCCAGCAGTGCCGGAGGGTACGAGCAGTACTTC. It is translated as CASSAGGYEQYF.

The chain is built from TRBV12-5 and TRBJ2-6, with TRBD1 matching 9 bases. The CDR3 consists of 18 residues. Germline lookup yields CDR1 LGHNT and CDR2 FRNRAP. V lost 5 bases and J lost 2; bases outside the gene matches: 10. DNA of the CDR3: TGTGCTAGTGGTAACAAGGGACAGGGCTCCCCTGGGGCCAACGTCCTGACTTTC. It codes for CASGNKGQGSPGANVLTF.

The chain links TRBV2 to TRBJ1-1; D not resolved. CDR1 SNHLY and CDR2 FYNNEI come from the germline V gene. V dropped 6 bases and J dropped 3 bases, with 5 bases sitting between them. This CDR3 is built from 11 residues. CDR3 amino acids: CASSGYTEAFF. The CDR3, as DNA: TGTGCCAGCAGCGGGTACACTGAAGCTTTCTTT.